This entry lists 2 T cell receptor beta chains sequenced from one sample in a study of T cells in localized non-small cell lung cancer. Clones were sequenced by immunoSEQ multiplex PCR, and TCRdb holds only the in-frame ones, with some missing. The table has around 9,800 clones, about 44% seen once. The specimen comprised lymph node tissue, sampled before any cancer treatment. These TCRs come from a woman aged 35 to 75 with stage I lung adenocarcinoma.

About this clone: The junction departs from germline at one end; a sequencing error may be responsible. The chain couples TRBV9 to TRBJ2-2, with a weak D call TRBD2 (6 bases). CDR1 SGDLS and CDR2 YYNGEE come from the germline V gene. This CDR3 region has 14 residues. The CDR3 region has the DNA TGTGCCAGCAGGACGACTAGGAACGCCGGGGAGCTGTTTTTT. Protein product: CASRTTRNAGELFF.

The chain links TRBV6-1 to TRBJ2-4; TRBD1 matches 9 bases. The CDR3 covers 20 residues. Per the germline V gene, CDR1 is MNHNS and CDR2 is SASEGT. Trimming took 1 base from V and 2 from J; bases not matched to a gene: 15. CDR3 sequence: CASSEVGQGFLFLTKNIQYF. The CDR3 nucleotides are TGTGCCAGCAGTGAAGTAGGACAGGGGTTTCTTTTTCTAACCAAAAACATTCAGTACTTC.